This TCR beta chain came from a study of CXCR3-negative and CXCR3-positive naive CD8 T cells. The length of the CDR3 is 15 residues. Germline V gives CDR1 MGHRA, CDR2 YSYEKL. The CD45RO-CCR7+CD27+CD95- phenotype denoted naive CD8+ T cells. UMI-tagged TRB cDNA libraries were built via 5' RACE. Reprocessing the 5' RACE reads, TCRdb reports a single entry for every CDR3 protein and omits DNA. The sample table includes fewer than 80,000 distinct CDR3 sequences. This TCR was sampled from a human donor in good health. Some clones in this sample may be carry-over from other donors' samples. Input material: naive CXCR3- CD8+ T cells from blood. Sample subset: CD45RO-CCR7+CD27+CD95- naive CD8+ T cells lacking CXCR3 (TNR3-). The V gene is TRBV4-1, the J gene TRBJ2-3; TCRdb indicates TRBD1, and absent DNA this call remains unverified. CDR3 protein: CASSQGGRNTDTQYF.